This is a list of T cell receptor beta chains from one sample in a study of blood T cell repertoires in COVID-19. The repertoire was sequenced with immunoSEQ multiplex PCR; TCRdb's copy has only in-frame clones and lacks some. Among about 67,000 clones listed, roughly nine tenths were seen once. Material for sequencing was peripheral blood. The origin of the receptors is a man aged 50-59 years with active COVID-19. Both conserved end residues are part of each CDR3. Each record gives: V gene, CDR3 protein.

TRBV3-1/TRBV3-2 CASSQNTGGIRETQYF
TRBV28 CASSSAGRGNEQFF
TRBV5-1 CASTSGGKDEQYF
TRBV29-1 CSVAASGDWFF
TRBV5-6 CASSLADQPQHF
TRBV5-1 CASSLAAGDINEQFF
TRBV4-3 CASSQDRTDYGYTF
TRBV4-3 CASSGDATNEKLFF
TRBV5-6 CASSPDSNYGYTF
TRBV4-3 CASSRGTVGTGELFF
TRBV7-2 CASSLGQGRHGYTF
TRBV27 CASSIRPNVGGEIYNEQFF
TRBV19 CASSPKDRGNTDTQYF